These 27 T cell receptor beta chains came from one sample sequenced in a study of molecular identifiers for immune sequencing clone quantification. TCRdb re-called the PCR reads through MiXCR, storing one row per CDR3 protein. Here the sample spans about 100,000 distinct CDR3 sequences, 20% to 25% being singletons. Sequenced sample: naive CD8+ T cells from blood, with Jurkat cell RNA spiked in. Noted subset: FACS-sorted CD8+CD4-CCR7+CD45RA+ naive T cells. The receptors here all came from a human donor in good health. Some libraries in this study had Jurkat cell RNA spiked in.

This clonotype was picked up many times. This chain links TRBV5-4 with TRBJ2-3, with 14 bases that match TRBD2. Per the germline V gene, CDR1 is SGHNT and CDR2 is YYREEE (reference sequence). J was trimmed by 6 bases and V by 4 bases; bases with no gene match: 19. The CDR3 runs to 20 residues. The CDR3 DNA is TGTGCCAGCAGCACCGAGATCCGACTAGCGGGGGGGCCCGTTGCCGATACGCAGTATTTT. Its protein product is CASSTEIRLAGGPVADTQYF.

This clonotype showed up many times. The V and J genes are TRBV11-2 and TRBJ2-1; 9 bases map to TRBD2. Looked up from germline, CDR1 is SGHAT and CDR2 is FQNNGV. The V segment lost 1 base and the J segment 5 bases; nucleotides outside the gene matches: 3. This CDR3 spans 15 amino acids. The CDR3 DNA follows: TGTGCCAGCAGCTTAGTAGCGGGAGAGAACAATGAGCAGTTCTTC. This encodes CASSLVAGENNEQFF.

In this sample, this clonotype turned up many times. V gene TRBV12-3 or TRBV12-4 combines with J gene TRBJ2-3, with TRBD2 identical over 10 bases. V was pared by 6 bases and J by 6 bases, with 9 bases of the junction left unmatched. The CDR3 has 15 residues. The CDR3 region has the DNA TGTGCCAGCAGACCTAGCGGGGGCCCCTCGGATACGCAGTATTTT. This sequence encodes CASRPSGGPSDTQYF.

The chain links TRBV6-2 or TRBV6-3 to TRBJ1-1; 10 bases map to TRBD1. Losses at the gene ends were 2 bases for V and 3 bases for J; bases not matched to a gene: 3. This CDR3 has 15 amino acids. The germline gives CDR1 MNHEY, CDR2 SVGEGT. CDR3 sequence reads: CASSYKDRGYTEAFF. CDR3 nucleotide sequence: TGTGCCAGCAGTTACAAGGACAGGGGGTACACTGAAGCTTTCTTT.

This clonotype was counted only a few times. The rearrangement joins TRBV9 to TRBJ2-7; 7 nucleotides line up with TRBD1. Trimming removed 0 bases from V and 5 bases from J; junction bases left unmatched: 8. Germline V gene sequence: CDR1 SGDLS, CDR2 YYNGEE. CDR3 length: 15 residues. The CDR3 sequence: CASSVGEQGVHEQYF. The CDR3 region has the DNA TGTGCCAGCAGCGTAGGGGAGCAGGGGGTCCACGAGCAGTACTTC.

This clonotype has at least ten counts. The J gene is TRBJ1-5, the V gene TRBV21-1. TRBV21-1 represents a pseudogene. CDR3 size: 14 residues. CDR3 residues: CASSKVGGNQPQHF. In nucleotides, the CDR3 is TGTGCCAGCAGCAAAGTCGGCGGCAATCAGCCCCAGCATTTT.

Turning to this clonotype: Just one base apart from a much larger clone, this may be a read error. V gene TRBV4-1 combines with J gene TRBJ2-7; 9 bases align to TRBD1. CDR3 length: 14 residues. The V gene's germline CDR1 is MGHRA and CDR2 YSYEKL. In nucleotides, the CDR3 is TGCGCCAGCAGCCTGGGACAGGGCTCCCACGAGCAGTACTTC. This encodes CASSLGQGSHEQYF.

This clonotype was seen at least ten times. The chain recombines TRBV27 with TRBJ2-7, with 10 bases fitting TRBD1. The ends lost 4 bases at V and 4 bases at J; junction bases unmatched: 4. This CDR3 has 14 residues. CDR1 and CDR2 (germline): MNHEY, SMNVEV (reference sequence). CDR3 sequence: CASSWTGGNYEQYF. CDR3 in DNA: TGTGCCAGCAGTTGGACAGGGGGTAATTACGAGCAGTACTTC.

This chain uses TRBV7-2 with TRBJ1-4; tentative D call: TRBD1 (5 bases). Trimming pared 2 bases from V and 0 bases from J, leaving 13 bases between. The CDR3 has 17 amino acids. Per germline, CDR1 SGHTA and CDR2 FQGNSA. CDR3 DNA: TGTGCCAGCAGCTTAAGTGGGGCTCATGCAACTAATGAAAAACTGTTTTTT. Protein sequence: CASSLSGAHATNEKLFF.

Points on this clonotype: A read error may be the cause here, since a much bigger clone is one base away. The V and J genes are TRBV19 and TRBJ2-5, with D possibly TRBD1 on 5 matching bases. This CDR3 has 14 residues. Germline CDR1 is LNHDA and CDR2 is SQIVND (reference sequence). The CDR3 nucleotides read TGTGCCAGTAGTCCGTACGACAGTGAAGAGACCCAGTGCTTC. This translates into CASSPYDSEETQCF. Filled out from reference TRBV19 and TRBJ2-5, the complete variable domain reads DGGITQSPKYLFRKEGQNVTLSCEQNLNHDAMYWYRQDPGQGLRLIYYSQIVNDFQKGDIAEGYSVSREKKESFPLTVTSAQKNPTAFYLCASSPYDSEETQCFGPGTRLLVL.

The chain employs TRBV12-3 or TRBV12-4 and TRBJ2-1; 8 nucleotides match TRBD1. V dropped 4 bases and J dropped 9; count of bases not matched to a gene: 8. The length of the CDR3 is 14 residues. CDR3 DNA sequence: TGTGCCAGCAGTTCGACAGGGGTCGAAGGTGAGCAGTTCTTC. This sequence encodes CASSSTGVEGEQFF.

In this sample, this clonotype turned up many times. CDR3 bases: TGCGCCAGCAGCCAAGACCGGGGATTTAATCAGCCCCAGCATTTT. This codes for CASSQDRGFNQPQHF. This chain connects TRBV4-3 to TRBJ1-5; D not resolved. Per the germline V gene, CDR1 is LGHNA and CDR2 is YSLEER. The CDR3 length is 15 residues. Trimming pared 0 bases from V and 4 bases from J, leaving 10 bases between.

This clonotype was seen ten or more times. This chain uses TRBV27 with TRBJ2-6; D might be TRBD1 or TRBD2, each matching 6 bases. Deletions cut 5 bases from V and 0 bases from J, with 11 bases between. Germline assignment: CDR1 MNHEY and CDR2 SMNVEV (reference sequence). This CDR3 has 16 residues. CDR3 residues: CASSVRGASGANVLTF. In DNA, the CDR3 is TGTGCCAGCAGTGTAAGGGGGGCCTCTGGGGCCAACGTCCTGACTTTC.

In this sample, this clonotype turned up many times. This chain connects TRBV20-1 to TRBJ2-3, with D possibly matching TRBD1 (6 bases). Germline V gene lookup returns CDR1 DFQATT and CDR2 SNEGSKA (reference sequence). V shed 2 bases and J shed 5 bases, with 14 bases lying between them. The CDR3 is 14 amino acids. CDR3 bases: TGCAGTGCTAGACAACTCAGGGGCCAAGATACGCAGTATTTT. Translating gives CSARQLRGQDTQYF.

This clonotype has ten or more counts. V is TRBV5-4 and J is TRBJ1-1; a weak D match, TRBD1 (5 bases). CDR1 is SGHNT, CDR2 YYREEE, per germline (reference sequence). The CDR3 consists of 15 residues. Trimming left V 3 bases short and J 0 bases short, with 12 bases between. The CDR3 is CASSSPGRMNTEAFF. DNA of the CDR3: TGTGCCAGCAGCTCGCCGGGGCGAATGAACACTGAAGCTTTCTTT.

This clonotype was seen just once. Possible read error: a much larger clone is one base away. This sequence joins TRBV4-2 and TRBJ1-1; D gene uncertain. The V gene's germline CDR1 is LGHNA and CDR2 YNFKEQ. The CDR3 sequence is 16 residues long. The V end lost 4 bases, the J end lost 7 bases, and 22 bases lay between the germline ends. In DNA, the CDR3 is TGTGCCAGCAGCCTGCGAGAAACCGGCGGGAGCAGTGAAGCTTTCTTT. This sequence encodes CASSLRETGGSSEAFF.

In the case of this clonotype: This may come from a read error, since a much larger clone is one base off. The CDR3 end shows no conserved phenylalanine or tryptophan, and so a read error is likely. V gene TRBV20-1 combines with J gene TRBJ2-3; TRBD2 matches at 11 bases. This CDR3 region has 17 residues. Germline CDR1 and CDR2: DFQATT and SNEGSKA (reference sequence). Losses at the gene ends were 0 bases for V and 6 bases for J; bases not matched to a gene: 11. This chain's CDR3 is CSARDEGLAGGLDTQYL. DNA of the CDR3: TGCAGTGCTAGAGATGAGGGGCTAGCGGGAGGTCTTGATACGCAGTATCTT.

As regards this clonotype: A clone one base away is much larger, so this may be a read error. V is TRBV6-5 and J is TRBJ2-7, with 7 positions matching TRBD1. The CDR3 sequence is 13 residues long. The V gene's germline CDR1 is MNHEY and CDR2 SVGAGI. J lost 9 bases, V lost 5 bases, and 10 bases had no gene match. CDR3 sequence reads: CASSKGTGVGQYF. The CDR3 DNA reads TGTGCCAGCAGTAAAGGAACAGGGGTCGGGCAGTACTTC.

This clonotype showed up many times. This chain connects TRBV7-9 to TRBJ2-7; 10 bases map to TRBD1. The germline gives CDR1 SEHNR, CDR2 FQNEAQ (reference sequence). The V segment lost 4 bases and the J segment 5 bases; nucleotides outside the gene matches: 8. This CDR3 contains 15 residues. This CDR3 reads CASSSRTGGLDEQYF. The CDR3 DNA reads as TGTGCCAGCAGCTCGCGGACAGGGGGTCTCGACGAGCAGTACTTC. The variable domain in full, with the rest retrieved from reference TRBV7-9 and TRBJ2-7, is DTGVSQNPRHKITKRGQNVTFRCDPISEHNRLYWYRQTLGQGPEFLTYFQNEAQLEKSRLLSDRFSAERPKGSFSTLEIQRTEQGDSAMYLCASSSRTGGLDEQYFGPGTRLTVT.

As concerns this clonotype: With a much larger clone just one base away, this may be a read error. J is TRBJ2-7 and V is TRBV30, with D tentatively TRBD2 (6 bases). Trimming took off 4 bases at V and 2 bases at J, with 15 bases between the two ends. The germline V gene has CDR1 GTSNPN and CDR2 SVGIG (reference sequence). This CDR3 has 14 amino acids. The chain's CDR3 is CAWTPLDYPYEQYF. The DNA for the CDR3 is TGTGCCTGGACCCCCTTGGACTACCCCTACGAGCAGTACTTC.

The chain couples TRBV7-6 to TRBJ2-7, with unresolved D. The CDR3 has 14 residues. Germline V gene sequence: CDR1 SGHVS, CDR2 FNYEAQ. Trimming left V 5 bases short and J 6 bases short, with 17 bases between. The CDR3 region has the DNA TGTGCCAGCAGCCTGGAACCCGAAAACGGCGAGCAGTACTTC. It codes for CASSLEPENGEQYF.

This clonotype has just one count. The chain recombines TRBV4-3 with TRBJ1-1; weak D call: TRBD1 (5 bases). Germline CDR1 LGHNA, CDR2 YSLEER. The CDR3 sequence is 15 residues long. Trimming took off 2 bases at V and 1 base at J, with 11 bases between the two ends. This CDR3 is CASSQYSTENTEAFF. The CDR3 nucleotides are TGCGCCAGCAGCCAATATTCGACAGAGAACACTGAAGCTTTCTTT.

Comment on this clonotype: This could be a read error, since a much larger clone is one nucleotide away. The chain's CDR3 is CAGSSLGGAEGQFF. The CDR3 DNA reads TGTGCCGGCTCCTCTTTGGGGGGCGCGGAGGGGCAGTTCTTC. The rearrangement joins TRBV6-2 or TRBV6-3 to TRBJ2-1; D assignment may be TRBD1 or TRBD2 (6 bases each). Germline V CDR1 and CDR2: MNHEY, SVGEGT. The V end was cut by 11 bases, the J end by 12 bases, with 26 bases between. The CDR3 extends over 14 amino acids.

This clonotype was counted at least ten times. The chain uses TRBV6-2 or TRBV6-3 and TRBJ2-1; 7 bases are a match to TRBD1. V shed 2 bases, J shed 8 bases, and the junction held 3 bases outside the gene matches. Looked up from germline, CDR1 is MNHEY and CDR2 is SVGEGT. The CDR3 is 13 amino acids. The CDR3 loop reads CASSYDRVYEQFF. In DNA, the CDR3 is TGTGCCAGCAGTTACGACAGGGTGTATGAGCAGTTCTTC.

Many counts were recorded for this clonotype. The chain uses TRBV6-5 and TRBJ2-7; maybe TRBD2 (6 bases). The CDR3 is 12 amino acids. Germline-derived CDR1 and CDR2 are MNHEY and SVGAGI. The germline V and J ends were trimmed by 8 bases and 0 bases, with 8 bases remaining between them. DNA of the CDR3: TGTGCCAGCTACGGGAGCTCCTACGAGCAGTACTTC. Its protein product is CASYGSSYEQYF.

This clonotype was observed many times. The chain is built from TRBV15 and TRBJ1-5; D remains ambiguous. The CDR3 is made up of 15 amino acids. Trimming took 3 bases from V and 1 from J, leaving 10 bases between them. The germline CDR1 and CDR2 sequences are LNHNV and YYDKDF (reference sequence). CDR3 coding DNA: TGTGCCACCAGCAGTGAAGTTTCGAGCAATCAGCCCCAGCATTTT. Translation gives CATSSEVSSNQPQHF.

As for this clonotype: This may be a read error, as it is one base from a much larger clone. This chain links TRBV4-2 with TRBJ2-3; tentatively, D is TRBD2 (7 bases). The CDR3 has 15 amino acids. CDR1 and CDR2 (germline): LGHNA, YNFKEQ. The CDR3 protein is CASSHAWGGTDAQYF. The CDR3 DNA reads TGTGCCAGCAGCCATGCCTGGGGGGGCACAGATGCGCAGTATTTT.